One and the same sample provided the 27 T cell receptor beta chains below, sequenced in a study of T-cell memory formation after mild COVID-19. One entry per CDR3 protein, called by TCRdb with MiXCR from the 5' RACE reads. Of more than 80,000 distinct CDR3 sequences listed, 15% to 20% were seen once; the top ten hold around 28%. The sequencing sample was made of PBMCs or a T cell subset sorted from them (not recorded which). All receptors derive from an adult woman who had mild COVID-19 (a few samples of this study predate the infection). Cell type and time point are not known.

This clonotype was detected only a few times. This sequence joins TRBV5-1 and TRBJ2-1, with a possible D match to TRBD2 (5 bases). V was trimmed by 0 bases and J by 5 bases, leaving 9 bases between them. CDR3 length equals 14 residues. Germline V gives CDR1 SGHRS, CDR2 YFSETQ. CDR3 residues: CASSLVTRDNEQFF. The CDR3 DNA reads TGCGCCAGCAGCTTGGTAACGCGGGACAATGAGCAGTTCTTC.

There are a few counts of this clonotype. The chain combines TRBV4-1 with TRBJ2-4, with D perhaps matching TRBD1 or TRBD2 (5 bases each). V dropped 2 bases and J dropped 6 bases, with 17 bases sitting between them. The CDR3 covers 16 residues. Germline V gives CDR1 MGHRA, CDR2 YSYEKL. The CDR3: CASSQTLGTGANIQYF. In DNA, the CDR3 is TGCGCCAGCAGCCAAACTCTCGGGACCGGCGCAAACATTCAGTACTTC.

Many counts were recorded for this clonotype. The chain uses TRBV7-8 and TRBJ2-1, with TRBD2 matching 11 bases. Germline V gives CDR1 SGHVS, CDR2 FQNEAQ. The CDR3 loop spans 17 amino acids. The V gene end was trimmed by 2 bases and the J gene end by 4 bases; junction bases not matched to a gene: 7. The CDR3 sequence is CASSLRPLAGAYNEQFF. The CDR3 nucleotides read TGTGCCAGCAGCTTAAGACCACTAGCGGGAGCATACAATGAGCAGTTCTTC.

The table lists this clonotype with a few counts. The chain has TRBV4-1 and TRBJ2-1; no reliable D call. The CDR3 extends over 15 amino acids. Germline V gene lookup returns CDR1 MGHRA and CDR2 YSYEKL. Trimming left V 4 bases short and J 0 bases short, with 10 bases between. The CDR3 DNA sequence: TGCGCCAGCAGCCGCGACCCAAGCTCCTACAATGAGCAGTTCTTC. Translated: CASSRDPSSYNEQFF.

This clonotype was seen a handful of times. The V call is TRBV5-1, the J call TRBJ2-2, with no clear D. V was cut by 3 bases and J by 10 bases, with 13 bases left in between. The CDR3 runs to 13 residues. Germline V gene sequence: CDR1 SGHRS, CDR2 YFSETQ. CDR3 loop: CASSSTWSAELFF. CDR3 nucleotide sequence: TGCGCCAGCAGCTCAACATGGAGCGCGGAGCTGTTTTTT.

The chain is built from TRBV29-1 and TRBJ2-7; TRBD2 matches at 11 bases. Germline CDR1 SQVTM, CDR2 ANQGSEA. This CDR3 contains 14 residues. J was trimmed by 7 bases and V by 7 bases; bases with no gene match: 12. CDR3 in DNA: TGCAGCGGTCTGATAGCGGGAGGGCCAGATGAGCAGTACTTC. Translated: CSGLIAGGPDEQYF.

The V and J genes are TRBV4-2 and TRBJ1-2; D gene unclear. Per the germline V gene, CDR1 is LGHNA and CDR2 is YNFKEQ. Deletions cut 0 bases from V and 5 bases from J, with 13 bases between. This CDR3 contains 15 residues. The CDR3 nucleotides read TGTGCCAGCAGCCAAGATCGTGGGGATGGGTATGGCTACACCTTC. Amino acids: CASSQDRGDGYGYTF.

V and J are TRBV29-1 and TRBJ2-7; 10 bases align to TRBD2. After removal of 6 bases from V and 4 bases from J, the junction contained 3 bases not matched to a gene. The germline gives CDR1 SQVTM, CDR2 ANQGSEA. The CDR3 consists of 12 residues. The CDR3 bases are TGCAGCGTACGGACTAGCGGTTACGAGCAGTACTTC. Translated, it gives CSVRTSGYEQYF.

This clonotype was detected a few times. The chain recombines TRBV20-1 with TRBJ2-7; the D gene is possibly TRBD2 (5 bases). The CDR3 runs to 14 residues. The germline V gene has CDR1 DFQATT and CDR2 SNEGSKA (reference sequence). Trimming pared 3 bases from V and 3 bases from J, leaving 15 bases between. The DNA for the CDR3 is TGCAGTGCTAGCGTTCCGGGATCGAACTACGAGCAGTACTTC. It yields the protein CSASVPGSNYEQYF.

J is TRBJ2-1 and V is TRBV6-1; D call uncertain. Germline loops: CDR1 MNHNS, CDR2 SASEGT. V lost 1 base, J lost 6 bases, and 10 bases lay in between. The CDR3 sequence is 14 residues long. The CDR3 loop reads CASSEVRTGNEQFF. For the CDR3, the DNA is TGTGCCAGCAGTGAAGTCCGGACGGGCAATGAGCAGTTCTTC.

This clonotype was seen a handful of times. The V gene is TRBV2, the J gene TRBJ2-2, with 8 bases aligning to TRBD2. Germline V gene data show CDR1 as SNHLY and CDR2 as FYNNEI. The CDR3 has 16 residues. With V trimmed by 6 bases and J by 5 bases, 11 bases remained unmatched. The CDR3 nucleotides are TGTGCCAGCAGGGATCCCGGGAGGGCGGGGACCGGGGAGCTGTTTTTT. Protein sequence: CASRDPGRAGTGELFF. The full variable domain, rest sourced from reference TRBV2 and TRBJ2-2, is EPEVTQTPSHQVTQMGQEVILRCVPISNHLYFYWYRQILGQKVEFLVSFYNNEISEKSEIFDDQFSVERPDGSNFTLKIRSTKLEDSAMYFCASRDPGRAGTGELFFGEGSRLTVL.

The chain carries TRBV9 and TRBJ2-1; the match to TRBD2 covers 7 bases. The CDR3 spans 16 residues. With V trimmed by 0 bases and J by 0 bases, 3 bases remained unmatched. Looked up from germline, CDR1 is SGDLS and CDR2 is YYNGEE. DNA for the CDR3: TGTGCCAGCAGCGTAGGCGGGGGTAGCTCCTACAATGAGCAGTTCTTC. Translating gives CASSVGGGSSYNEQFF.

CDR3 sequence reads: CATSDPGLAGVGPEQFF. CDR3 sequence (DNA): TGTGCCACCAGTGACCCTGGACTAGCGGGAGTCGGGCCGGAGCAGTTCTTC. This chain connects TRBV24-1 to TRBJ2-1, with 13 bases identical to TRBD2. CDR3 size: 17 residues. Germline V lookup: CDR1 KGHDR, CDR2 SFDVKD. V lost 4 bases to trimming and J lost 10 bases; unmatched junction nucleotides: 12.

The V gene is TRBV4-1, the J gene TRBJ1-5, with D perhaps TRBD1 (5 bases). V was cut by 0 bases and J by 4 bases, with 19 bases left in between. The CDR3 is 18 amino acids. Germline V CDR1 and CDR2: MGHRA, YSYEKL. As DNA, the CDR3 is TGCGCCAGCAGCCAAGATGGGGGGATCTACCTTAGTAATCAGCCCCAGCATTTT. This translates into CASSQDGGIYLSNQPQHF.

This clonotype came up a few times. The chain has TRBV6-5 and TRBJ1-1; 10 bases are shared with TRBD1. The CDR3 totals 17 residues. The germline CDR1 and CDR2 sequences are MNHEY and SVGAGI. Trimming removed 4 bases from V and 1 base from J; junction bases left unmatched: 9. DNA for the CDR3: TGTGCCAGCAGTTCCCCGGGACAGGGGATTGCGAACACTGAAGCTTTCTTT. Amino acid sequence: CASSSPGQGIANTEAFF.

The CDR3 bases are TGCAGCGTTGATAGGGGCACCAACTATGGCTACACCTTC. This sequence encodes CSVDRGTNYGYTF. The chain joins TRBV29-1 to TRBJ1-2; D may be TRBD1 (5 bases). Trimming removed 3 bases at V and 2 bases at J, with 10 bases between. The CDR3 contains 13 residues. The germline V gene encodes CDR1 SQVTM and CDR2 ANQGSEA.

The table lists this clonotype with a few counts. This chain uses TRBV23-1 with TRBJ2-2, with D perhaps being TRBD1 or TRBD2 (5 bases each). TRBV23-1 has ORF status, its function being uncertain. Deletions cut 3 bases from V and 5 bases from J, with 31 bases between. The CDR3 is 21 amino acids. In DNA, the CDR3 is TGCGCCAGCAGTCACCCCGGGACCCGCACGGATTCGACATACTCGACCGGGGAGCTGTTTTTT. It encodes CASSHPGTRTDSTYSTGELFF.

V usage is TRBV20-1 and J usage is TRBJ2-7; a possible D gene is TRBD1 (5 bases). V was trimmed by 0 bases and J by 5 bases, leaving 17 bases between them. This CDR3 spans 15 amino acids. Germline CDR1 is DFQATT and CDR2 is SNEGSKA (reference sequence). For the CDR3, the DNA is TGCAGTGCTAGAGATCTTACACAGGCCATAAACGAGCAGTACTTC. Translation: CSARDLTQAINEQYF.

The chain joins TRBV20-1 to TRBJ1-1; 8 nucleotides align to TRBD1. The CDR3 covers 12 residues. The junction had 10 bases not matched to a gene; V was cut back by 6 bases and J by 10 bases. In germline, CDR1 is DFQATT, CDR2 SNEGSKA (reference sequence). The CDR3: CSATDRELVAFF. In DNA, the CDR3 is TGCAGTGCCACGGACAGGGAGCTAGTAGCTTTCTTT.

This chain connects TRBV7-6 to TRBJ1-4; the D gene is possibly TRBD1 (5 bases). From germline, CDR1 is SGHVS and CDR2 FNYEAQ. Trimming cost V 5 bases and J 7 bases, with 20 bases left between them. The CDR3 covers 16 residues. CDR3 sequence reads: CASSLTQGATGEKLFF. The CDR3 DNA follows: TGTGCCAGCAGCCTAACTCAAGGGGCGACTGGTGAAAAACTGTTTTTT.

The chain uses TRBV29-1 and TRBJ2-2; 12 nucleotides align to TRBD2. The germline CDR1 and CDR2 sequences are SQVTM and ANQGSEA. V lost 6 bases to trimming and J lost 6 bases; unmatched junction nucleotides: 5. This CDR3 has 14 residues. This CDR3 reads CSVLLAGGPGELFF. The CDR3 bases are TGCAGCGTCCTACTAGCGGGAGGACCCGGGGAGCTGTTTTTT.

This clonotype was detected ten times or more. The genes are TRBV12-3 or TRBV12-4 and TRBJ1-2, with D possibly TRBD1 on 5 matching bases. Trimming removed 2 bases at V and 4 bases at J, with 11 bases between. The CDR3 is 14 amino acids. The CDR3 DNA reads TGTGCCAGCAGTTTATACCGGGACCGCTATGGCTACACCTTC. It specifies CASSLYRDRYGYTF.

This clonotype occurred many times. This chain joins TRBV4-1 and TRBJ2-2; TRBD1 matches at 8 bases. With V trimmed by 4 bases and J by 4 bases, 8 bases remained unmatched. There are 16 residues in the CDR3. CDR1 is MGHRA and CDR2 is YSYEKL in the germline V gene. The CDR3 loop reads CASSPLTGVGTGELFF. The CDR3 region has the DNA TGCGCCAGCAGCCCCCTGACAGGGGTGGGCACCGGGGAGCTGTTTTTT.

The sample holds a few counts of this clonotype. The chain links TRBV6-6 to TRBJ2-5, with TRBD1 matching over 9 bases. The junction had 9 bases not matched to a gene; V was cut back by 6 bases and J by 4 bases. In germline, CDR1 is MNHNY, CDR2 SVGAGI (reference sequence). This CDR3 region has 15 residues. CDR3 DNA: TGTGCCAGCAGCCAAAACAGGGGGCAGGGAGAGACCCAGTACTTC. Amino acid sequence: CASSQNRGQGETQYF.

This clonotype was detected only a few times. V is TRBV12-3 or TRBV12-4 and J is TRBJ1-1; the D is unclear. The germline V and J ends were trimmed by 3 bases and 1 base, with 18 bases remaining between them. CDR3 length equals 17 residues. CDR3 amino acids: CASSLNGVYLENTEAFF. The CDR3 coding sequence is TGTGCCAGCAGTTTGAACGGGGTTTATCTTGAGAACACTGAAGCTTTCTTT.

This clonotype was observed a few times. The CDR3 loop is CSVAAEQYF. The CDR3 DNA reads as TGCAGCGTTGCGGCCGAGCAGTACTTC. J is TRBJ2-7 and V is TRBV29-1, with no clear D. The CDR3 totals 9 residues. V lost 4 bases and J lost 6, with 4 bases in between. From germline, CDR1 is SQVTM and CDR2 ANQGSEA.

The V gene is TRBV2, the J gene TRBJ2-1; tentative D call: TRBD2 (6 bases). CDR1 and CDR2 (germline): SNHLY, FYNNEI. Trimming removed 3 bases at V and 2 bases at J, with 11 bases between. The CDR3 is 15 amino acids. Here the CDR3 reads CASSDGTSTYNEQFF. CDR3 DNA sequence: TGTGCCAGCAGTGATGGGACTTCGACCTACAATGAGCAGTTCTTC.